This record covers a single T cell receptor beta chain. CDR1 SGDLS and CDR2 YYNGEE come from the germline V gene. CDR3 length: 15 amino acids. The V and J ends lost 3 bases and 0 bases respectively, with 13 bases between them. Amplification targeted TCR beta CDR3 regions from RNA transcripts. With the HTBI primer set, the TCR CDR3 went through a first round of RT-PCR. TCRdb passed the multiplex PCR reads through MiXCR, listing each CDR3 protein once. This sample yields approximately 870,000 distinct CDR3 sequences, of which over 35% are seen a single time; 8.9% belongs to the top ten. These data come from a study of T cells in Graves' hyperthyroidism and ophthalmopathy.

This sequence originates from a man aged 18 to 29 with Graves' hyperthyroidism. This chain links TRBV9 with TRBJ2-7; D is possibly TRBD1 (5 bases). The source material was blood. The CDR3 nucleotides read TGTGCCAGCAGCGCCTCGGACATAAGCTCCTACGAGCAGTACTTC. Its protein is CASSASDISSYEQYF.